This T cell receptor beta chain was sequenced in a study of cytomegalovirus exposure and HLA in healthy donors. Germline values: CDR1 SGHNT, CDR2 YYREEE (reference sequence). With V trimmed by 0 bases and J by 4 bases, 3 bases remained unmatched. The CDR3 is 14 amino acids. Researchers ran the PCR with 60 Vbeta and 13 Jbeta primers. Generated by immunoSEQ multiplex PCR, the TCRdb table keeps only in-frame clones and is missing some. The sample shows approximately 100,000 clones, 60% to 80% of them seen only once. The origin of this receptor is a female donor in good health and CMV-seronegative. The V and J genes are TRBV5-4 and TRBJ1-2, with 7 bases fitting TRBD1. Input material: PBMCs. CDR3 nucleotides: TGTGCCAGCAGCTTGGGACAGGGAGGCTATGGCTACACCTTC. It yields the protein CASSLGQGGYGYTF.